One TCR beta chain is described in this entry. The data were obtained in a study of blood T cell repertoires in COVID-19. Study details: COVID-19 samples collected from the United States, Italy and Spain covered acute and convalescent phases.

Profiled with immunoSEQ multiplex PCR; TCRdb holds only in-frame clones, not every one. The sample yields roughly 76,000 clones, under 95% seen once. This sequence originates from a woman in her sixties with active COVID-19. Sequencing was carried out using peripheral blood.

The CDR3 DNA reads as TGCGCCAGCATGCGGGGATCCAGCGGAGCACGAGAGACCCAGTACTTC. Its protein product is CASMRGSSGARETQYF. The rearrangement uses TRBV5-1 and TRBJ2-5; D may be TRBD2 (6 bases). Trimming took 6 bases from V and 4 from J, leaving 22 bases between them. Germline CDR1 reads SGHRS; CDR2 reads YFSETQ. This CDR3 is 16 amino acids long.